The 6 T cell receptor beta chains in this list originate from one sample, sequenced in a study of cytomegalovirus exposure and HLA in healthy donors. The PCR contained 60 Vbeta and 13 Jbeta primers. Assay: immunoSEQ multiplex PCR; the TCRdb copy retains only in-frame clones and omits some. The data show about 120,000 clones, over 75% seen once. Material for sequencing was PBMCs. These receptors were taken from a woman aged 18 to 35 in good health and CMV-seronegative.

This chain connects TRBV9 to TRBJ2-2; TRBD2 aligns across 9 bases. CDR1 is SGDLS and CDR2 is YYNGEE in the germline V gene. The CDR3 spans 14 residues. V shed 5 bases, J shed 5 bases, and the junction held 4 bases outside the gene matches. The CDR3 bases are TGTGCCAGCAGATGGACTAGCGAGACCGGGGAGCTGTTTTTT. It encodes CASRWTSETGELFF.

V and J are TRBV5-8 and TRBJ2-2, with D tentatively TRBD1 (6 bases). The V and J ends lost 1 base and 4 bases respectively, with 11 bases between them. CDR1 and CDR2 (germline): SGHTS, YDEGEE. The length of the CDR3 is 15 residues. The CDR3, as DNA: TGTGCCAGCAGCTTGATTGTGGGGGCCACCGGGGAGCTGTTTTTT. This translates into CASSLIVGATGELFF.

This clone was seen more than once but under ten times. The V call is TRBV7-9, the J call TRBJ1-2; D might be TRBD1 (5 bases). V lost 5 bases and J 5 bases, leaving 9 bases between the germline ends. In germline, CDR1 is SEHNR, CDR2 FQNEAQ (reference sequence). The CDR3 totals 12 residues. The CDR3 is CASSVEGYGYTF. In nucleotides, the CDR3 is TGTGCCAGCAGCGTGGAGGGGTATGGCTACACCTTC. Complete variable domain (other parts from reference TRBV7-9 and TRBJ1-2): DTGVSQNPRHKITKRGQNVTFRCDPISEHNRLYWYRQTLGQGPEFLTYFQNEAQLEKSRLLSDRFSAERPKGSFSTLEIQRTEQGDSAMYLCASSVEGYGYTFGSGTRLTVV.

In DNA, the CDR3 is TGTGCCAGCAGCCGATTAAGAGACAGGTCCTCTGGAAACACCATATATTTT. Protein: CASSRLRDRSSGNTIYF. The chain combines TRBV16 with TRBJ1-3, with a weak D call TRBD1 (6 bases). The CDR3 contains 17 residues. Germline CDR1 KGHSY, CDR2 FQNENV. Trimming took 4 bases from V and 0 from J, leaving 16 bases between them.

J is TRBJ2-3 and V is TRBV7-9; D is possibly TRBD1 (6 bases). The V gene's germline CDR1 is SEHNR and CDR2 FQNEAQ (reference sequence). This CDR3 is built from 14 residues. V lost 3 bases and J lost 4, with 11 bases in between. CDR3 bases: TGTGCCAGCAGCTTCCTTACAGGGCCAGATACGCAGTATTTT. Translated, it gives CASSFLTGPDTQYF.

This clone has only one observation. Compared with germline, one end of the junction differs, possibly owing to a read error. The chain links TRBV11-3 to TRBJ2-6, with a possible D match to TRBD1 (5 bases). CDR3 size: 15 residues. Germline values: CDR1 SGHNT, CDR2 YENEEA. In DNA, the CDR3 is TGTGCCAGCAGTCTAGGGATCTCTGGGGCCAACGGCCTGACTTTC. It codes for CASSLGISGANGLTF.